The entry below describes one T cell receptor (beta chain). Original processing methods: By means of reference gene primer amplification, nucleated cell counts were estimated. Method: immunoSEQ multiplex PCR; TCRdb's copy keeps in-frame clones and lacks some. That table supplies the V and J calls and clone size; D and trimming were determined from the DNA. The sample yields about 120,000 clones, approximately 80% seen once. These data are taken from a study of blood T cell repertoires in COVID-19. Study-level background: The United States, Italy and Spain were the sources of the acute and convalescent COVID-19 samples. Sources were T cells, B-cell-depleted T cells, or PBMCs; the material itself was cDNA or gDNA.

The source material was peripheral blood. The receptor was isolated from a human donor in a cohort sampled during active COVID-19.

For the CDR3, the DNA is TGTGCCCTCGTACATGGGGCGGGAACACAAGAGACCCAGTACTTC. As protein: CALVHGAGTQETQYF. V is TRBV30 and J is TRBJ2-5, with D perhaps TRBD2 (6 bases). The V gene's germline CDR1 is GTSNPN and CDR2 SVGIG (reference sequence). CDR3 size: 15 residues. Trimming left V 8 bases short and J 2 bases short, with 21 bases between.